The T cell receptor beta chain described here comes from a study of CD8+CD57+ T cells in acquired aplastic anemia. The study profiled TCR beta VDJ and CDR3 using genomic DNA as template. TCRdb ran MiXCR on the reads and lists one entry per CDR3 protein. The sample shows more than 150,000 distinct CDR3 sequences, around 45% of them seen only once. This clonotype was recorded at least ten times. V lost 1 base, J lost 4 bases, and 8 bases stayed unmatched. Germline V CDR1 and CDR2: MNHNS, SASEGT. CDR3 length: 16 amino acids. This receptor was obtained from a human donor in good health. The chain employs TRBV6-1 and TRBJ2-5, with TRBD1 matching 8 bases. Input material: sorted CD4+, CD8+, or CD8+CD57+ T cells (not recorded which) from PBMCs. This chain's CDR3 is CASSEVDRVLRETQYF. The CDR3, as DNA: TGTGCCAGCAGTGAAGTGGACAGGGTCCTTAGAGAGACCCAGTACTTC.